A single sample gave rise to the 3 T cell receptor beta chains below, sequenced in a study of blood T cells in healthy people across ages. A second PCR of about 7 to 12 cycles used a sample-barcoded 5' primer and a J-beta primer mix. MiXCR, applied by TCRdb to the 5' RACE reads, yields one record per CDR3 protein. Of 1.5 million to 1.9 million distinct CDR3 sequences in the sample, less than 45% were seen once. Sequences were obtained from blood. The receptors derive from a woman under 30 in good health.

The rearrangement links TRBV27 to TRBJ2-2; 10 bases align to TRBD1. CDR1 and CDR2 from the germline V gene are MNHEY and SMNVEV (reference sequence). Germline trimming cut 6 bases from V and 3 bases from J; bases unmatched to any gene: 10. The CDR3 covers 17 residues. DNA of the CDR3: TGTGCCAGCAGAATCTCGATGGGACAGGGGTACACCGGGGAGCTGTTTTTT. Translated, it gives CASRISMGQGYTGELFF.

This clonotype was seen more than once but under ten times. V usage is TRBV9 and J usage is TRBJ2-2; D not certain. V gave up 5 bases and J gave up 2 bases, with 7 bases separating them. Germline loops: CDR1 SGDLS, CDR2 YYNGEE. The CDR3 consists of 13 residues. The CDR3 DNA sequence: TGTGCCAGCAGTGTTCCTAACACCGGGGAGCTGTTTTTT. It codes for CASSVPNTGELFF.

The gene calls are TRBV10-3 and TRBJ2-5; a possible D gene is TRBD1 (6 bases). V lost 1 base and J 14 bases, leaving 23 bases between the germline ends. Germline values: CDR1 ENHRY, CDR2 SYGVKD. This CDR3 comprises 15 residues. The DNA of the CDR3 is TGTGCCATCAGTGAGTACTTACAGGGTGGCTACGAGCATTACTTC. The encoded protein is CAISEYLQGGYEHYF.